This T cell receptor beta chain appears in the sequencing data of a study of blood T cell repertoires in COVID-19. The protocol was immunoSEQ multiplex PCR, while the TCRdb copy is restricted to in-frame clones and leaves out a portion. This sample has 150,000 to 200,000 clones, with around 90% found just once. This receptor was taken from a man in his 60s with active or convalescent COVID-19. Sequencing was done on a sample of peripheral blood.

The CDR3 DNA follows: TGTGCCAGCAGCGTACAGGGTTTTGGCTACACCTTC. Translation gives CASSVQGFGYTF. V gene TRBV7-8 combines with J gene TRBJ1-2; a weak D match, TRBD1 (6 bases). Germline-derived CDR1 and CDR2 are SGHVS and FQNEAQ. V dropped 5 bases and J dropped 7 bases, with 11 bases sitting between them. The CDR3 sequence is 12 residues long.